Below, 3 T cell receptor beta chains from the same sample are listed, as sequenced in a study of blood T cell repertoires in COVID-19. Repertoires were generated with immunoSEQ multiplex PCR, while TCRdb's copy carries only in-frame clones and drops some. The data contain a few hundred thousand clones, 86% of them singletons. Sequenced: peripheral blood. Source of these receptors: a woman between 25 and 40 years old with active or convalescent COVID-19.

This clone has only one observation. The chain uses TRBV7-9 and TRBJ1-6, with 8 bases that match TRBD1. CDR1 and CDR2 (germline): SEHNR, FQNEAQ (reference sequence). V dropped 8 bases and J dropped 10; count of bases not matched to a gene: 10. The CDR3 loop spans 14 amino acids. The CDR3 region is CASQTGGTFSPLHF. As DNA, the CDR3 is TGTGCCAGCCAAACAGGGGGGACTTTCTCACCCCTCCACTTT.

V gene TRBV5-1 combines with J gene TRBJ1-4; D ambiguous. Trimming pared 0 bases from V and 7 bases from J, leaving 13 bases between. Germline CDR1 SGHRS, CDR2 YFSETQ. There are 15 residues in the CDR3. CDR3 sequence: CASSLVGYGVEKLFF. The CDR3 nucleotides read TGCGCCAGCAGCTTGGTCGGGTACGGCGTTGAAAAACTGTTTTTT.

The chain is built from TRBV5-4 and TRBJ2-7, with 8 bases fitting TRBD1. The J segment lost 9 bases and the V segment lost 5 bases, leaving 7 bases of the junction unmatched. CDR1 is SGHNT and CDR2 is YYREEE in the germline V gene (reference sequence). This CDR3 is built from 12 residues. CDR3 residues: CASSIIGTGQYF. The CDR3 nucleotides are TGTGCCAGCAGTATAATCGGGACAGGGCAGTACTTC.